The entry below describes one T cell receptor beta chain. What antigen it recognizes has not been identified. No base qualities exist here, and no much larger clone lies one base off it. Ficoll-Paque density gradient centrifugation was used to isolate PBMCs. The CDR3 goes from the cysteine to the phenylalanine over 16 residues. Just the 48-base CDR3 DNA is kept, in frame starting at base 1. V loses 4 bases of germline sequence and J loses 6 bases, and the interval between the two ends is 21 bases. Via the germline V gene, CDR1 is SGDLS and CDR2 YYNGEE. This entry belongs to a study of T-cell memory formation after mild COVID-19 (dated by TCRdb to about 2021). At the level of the whole study: TCR sequence clusters from the two donors were largely donor specific. In two donors, T-cell clones that expanded and contracted after mild COVID-19 were followed by sequencing TCRalpha and TCRbeta repertoires longitudinally. The cohort was made up of two young adult volunteers, one female and one male, who were previously healthy. Results the study describes overall, beyond this receptor: From day 15 to 85, contracting clones showed balanced CD4/CD8 phenotypes, whereas a second wave of clones that expanded from day 15 to 37 leaned towards CD4+. The detection of some responding clones in pre-infection memory suggests that pre-existing cross-reactive memory T cells joined the SARS-CoV-2 response. The study covered only a couple of mild cases, and larger cohorts including severe cases with pre-infection samples were considered necessary. The second-wave clones that peaked on day 37 were not confirmed to be SARS-CoV-2 specific. Contracting CD4+ clones turned up mainly in the CM and EM memory subsets, whereas EMRA was where CD8+ clones were enriched.

Sequencing relied on an Illumina NovaSeq 6000. cDNA libraries for TCRalpha and TCRbeta were prepared by 5'RACE using constant-segment primers, with sample barcodes and unique molecular identifiers added. Trizol reagent was used to extract RNA from every sample. Library amplification was performed in two PCR steps, and a second sample barcode and Illumina TruSeq adapters were introduced in the second step. Sequencing of the libraries was done on an Illumina NovaSeq, producing 2 x 150 bp paired-end reads. Processing in the source paper ran as follows. Demultiplexing of reads and collapsing into UMI-guided consensus sequences were performed with migec v1.2.7. With mixcr v2.1.11, UMI consensuses were aligned to TRA and TRB V and J templates and assembled into clonotypes. A clonotype was counted as expanded or contracted only if both edgeR and NoisET called the change significant, with noise models trained on biological replicates. For edgeR calls, the cutoffs were a false discovery rate-adjusted p below 0.01 and a log2 fold-change threshold of 1. As an exploratory analysis of dynamics, max-normalized trajectories of the 1000 most abundant clonotypes were examined with PCA combined with hierarchical clustering. The CD4 or CD8 phenotype of responding clones was assigned using the separately sequenced CD4+ and CD8+ repertoires. TCRdb reprocessing: public reads trimmed at Q25 with fastp, clones called with MiXCR, in-frame beta chains kept. Each CDR3 protein gets just one entry, which takes the most common genes and DNA from the rows behind it. The authors' filters were not applied to this entry. The sample data list 410,000 or so distinct CDR3 sequences, and less than 25% of these were observed just once. The ten most abundant clones make up approximately 14% of the sample.

Source material: PBMCs or a T cell subset sorted from them (not recorded which). This sequence originates from an adult woman who had mild COVID-19 (a few samples of this study predate the infection). The sample titles of this study are shuffled in the database, so cell type and time point are left out; the donor was told from shared clones. The V and J genes are TRBV9 and TRBJ2-3; too little of a D gene remains to name it. The sequenced DNA is TGTGCCAGCAGCCCGGGTACAGTCCTCTTAGGGGATACGCAGTATTTT. This gives the protein CASSPGTVLLGDTQYF.